This TCR beta chain is drawn from a study of CD4+ T cells in melanoma. The V gene's germline CDR1 is SGHNT and CDR2 YYREEE (reference sequence). The CDR3 spans 14 residues. The J segment lost 5 bases and the V segment lost 3 bases, leaving 4 bases of the junction unmatched. The study, taken as a whole, reports: Neoantigen-specific CD4+ T cells in melanoma reportedly had diverse differentiation states. A reported correlation linked neoantigen-specific CD4+ T cells to CD8+, macrophage and B cell function.

Produced via immunoSEQ multiplex PCR; TCRdb's table is partial and in-frame only. The sample carries around 50,000 clones, roughly 89% recorded once. Comment on this clone: The target antigen is unknown.

The V call is TRBV5-4, the J call TRBJ1-4, with 7 bases lining up with TRBD1. The sample consisted of peripheral blood. The clonotype was recovered from a human donor with melanoma. DNA of the CDR3: TGTGCCAGCAGCTCGGGACAGAGCAATGAAAAACTGTTTTTT. It encodes CASSSGQSNEKLFF.